This T cell receptor beta chain was captured by sequencing in a study of T cells in Graves' hyperthyroidism and ophthalmopathy. Study-level background: Peripheral blood was obtained at initial diagnosis, preceding any treatment.

This clonotype was counted ten times or more. Any patient presenting with uncontrolled infection, other autoimmune disease, pregnancy or lactation was left out. TCR beta CDR3 sequences were amplified from RNA transcripts. During a first-round RT-PCR of the TCR CDR3, the HTBI primer set was used. From the multiplex PCR reads, TCRdb called clonotypes with MiXCR, one entry per CDR3 protein. The sample lists nearly 600,000 distinct CDR3 sequences, approximately 14% occurring once. The source material was blood. The receptor comes from a young woman with Graves' hyperthyroidism that later progressed to Graves' ophthalmopathy.

CDR3: CASSYLRAGDEQFF. CDR3 DNA sequence: TGTGCCAGCAGTTATCTTAGGGCAGGCGATGAGCAGTTCTTC. The chain links TRBV6-2 or TRBV6-3 to TRBJ2-1; no clear D gene. The germline gives CDR1 MNHEY, CDR2 SVGEGT. V dropped 3 bases and J dropped 8 bases, with 14 bases sitting between them. The CDR3 length is 14 residues.